One sample yielded the 8 T cell receptor beta chains listed below, sequenced in a study of identical twins. TCRdb fed the 5' RACE reads into MiXCR, producing one record per CDR3 protein. The sample comprises 230,000 or so distinct CDR3 sequences, about 8% of which are singletons, and 3% rests with the top ten. These same data were also listed under a study on yellow fever vaccine responses in identical twins.

The sequencing sample was made of CD8+ T cells sorted from blood. The receptors were sampled from a woman aged 18-30 years in good health.

This clonotype has a handful of counts. This chain connects TRBV4-1 to TRBJ2-3; TRBD2 is a possible D gene (6 bases). V was trimmed by 3 bases and J by 0 bases, leaving 10 bases between them. Germline V gene lookup returns CDR1 MGHRA and CDR2 YSYEKL. This CDR3 is 15 amino acids long. The CDR3 reads CASSHAGTSTDTQYF. The CDR3, as DNA: TGCGCCAGCAGCCACGCAGGGACTAGCACAGATACGCAGTATTTT.

This chain joins TRBV4-1 and TRBJ2-3; 7 bases agree with TRBD2. Germline CDR1 reads MGHRA; CDR2 reads YSYEKL. V shed 6 bases, J shed 0 bases, and the junction held 3 bases outside the gene matches. The CDR3 sequence is 14 residues long. CDR3 bases: TGCGCCAGCAGTTCGGGAGGTAGCACAGATACGCAGTATTTT. It is translated as CASSSGGSTDTQYF.

This clonotype was seen repeatedly, ten times or more. The V gene is TRBV6-1, the J gene TRBJ1-2, with 9 nucleotides matching TRBD1. CDR3 length: 19 residues. J lost 6 bases, V lost 8 bases, and 25 bases had no gene match. Germline loops: CDR1 MNHNS, CDR2 SASEGT. The CDR3 reads CASRGEIAQKKGQGHGYTF. The CDR3 DNA reads TGTGCCAGCCGGGGGGAGATCGCTCAGAAGAAAGGACAGGGGCATGGCTACACCTTC.

V gene TRBV20-1 combines with J gene TRBJ2-1; 11 nucleotides match TRBD2. CDR1 is DFQATT, CDR2 SNEGSKA, per germline (reference sequence). The CDR3 is made up of 19 amino acids. V dropped 4 bases and J dropped 3; count of bases not matched to a gene: 17. The CDR3 loop reads CSATAVSGREGFSYNEQFF. The DNA of the CDR3 is TGCAGTGCTACTGCCGTTAGCGGGAGGGAGGGATTTAGCTACAATGAGCAGTTCTTC.

This clonotype has ten or more counts. The rearrangement links TRBV5-1 to TRBJ2-1; 14 nucleotides line up with TRBD2. The V gene end was trimmed by 3 bases and the J gene end by 8 bases; junction bases not matched to a gene: 10. This CDR3 contains 17 residues. Germline CDR1 is SGHRS and CDR2 is YFSETQ. This CDR3 is CASSYGTSGSLDDEQFF. The CDR3 DNA is TGCGCCAGCAGCTATGGGACTAGCGGGAGTCTCGACGATGAGCAGTTCTTC.

This sequence joins TRBV20-1 and TRBJ2-7; 7 bases fit TRBD1. The CDR3 sequence is 13 residues long. Germline CDR1 is DFQATT and CDR2 is SNEGSKA (reference sequence). Trimming cost V 6 bases and J 2 bases; bases outside gene matches: 7. CDR3 in DNA: TGCAGTGCAAAAGACAGGGACCCCTACGAGCAGTACTTC. Encoded protein: CSAKDRDPYEQYF.

Ten or more counts support this clonotype. V gene TRBV27 combines with J gene TRBJ2-7, with D possibly being TRBD2 (6 bases). Germline lookup yields CDR1 MNHEY and CDR2 SMNVEV (reference sequence). This CDR3 spans 16 amino acids. Deletions cut 3 bases from V and 2 bases from J, with 17 bases between. The CDR3 DNA is TGTGCCAGCAGTTTCCAAGATCGGGACTCAACCTACGAGCAGTACTTC. Residues: CASSFQDRDSTYEQYF.

This clonotype appeared many times. The chain joins TRBV29-1 to TRBJ2-2; 8 bases fit TRBD2. Germline V CDR1 and CDR2: SQVTM, ANQGSEA. V lost 6 bases and J lost 0; bases outside the gene matches: 3. The CDR3 is 14 residues long. The DNA of the CDR3 is TGCAGCGTGACCGGGGGGGCGAACACCGGGGAGCTGTTTTTT. This gives the protein CSVTGGANTGELFF.